This TCR beta chain was found in a study of T cells expressing NK-cell markers. Study conclusions and caveats: The CD3+CD56-NKG2C+ fraction of several donors was also led by these clonotypes.

TCRdb derives one entry per CDR3 protein from the 5' RACE reads, leaving out DNA. The listing records some 150,000 distinct CDR3 sequences. On this clonotype: What it binds is not known.

Germline CDR1 is SGHRS and CDR2 is YFSETQ. This CDR3 has 14 amino acids. This TCR was recovered from a man younger than 35 in good health. The sample comprised blood T cells: a sorted CD56 or NKG2C T cell subset, CD4+ or CD8+ T cells, or bulk PBMC T cells (not recorded which). This sequence joins TRBV5-1 and TRBJ1-1. CDR3 protein: CASSYLTQNTEAFF.